Listed below are T cell receptor beta chains from one sample, sequenced in a study of response to subunit inactivated influenza vaccine. TCRdb re-derived calls from the RT-PCR reads in MiXCR, one entry per CDR3 protein. The sample consists of 500,000 to 700,000 distinct CDR3 sequences, under 25% of them appearing once. The same data also went into a second study, on T cells expressing NK-cell markers.

Sequenced material: CD4+ T cells sorted from PBMCs, taken roughly 13 days after vaccination. The receptors here all came from a man aged 50-59 years who received an inactivated influenza vaccine. The CDR3 runs from the conserved cysteine through the conserved F or W. Fields, in order: D gene, CDR3 length, V gene, J gene, clone size, CDR3 DNA, CDR3 protein. D genes are given only for firm matches. The listing skips clone size in some rows; elsewhere it reads once, few, many or a size class.

TRBD2,14,TRBV29-1,TRBJ2-3,few,TGCAGCGTCGTGCGCGGGGGGGACACAGATACGCAGTATTTT,CSVVRGGDTDTQYF
NA,14,TRBV15,TRBJ1-5,NA,TGTGCCACCAGCAGAGTCAGAGACAATCAGCCCCAGCATTTT,CATSRVRDNQPQHF
NA,15,TRBV7-2,TRBJ2-3,NA,TGTGCCAGCAGCCCGGGAGGGACAGGGTTAGATACGCAGTATTTT,CASSPGGTGLDTQYF
TRBD1,14,TRBV20-1,TRBJ2-3,few,TGCAGTGCTAGACCGGGACAGAACACAGATACGCAGTATTTT,CSARPGQNTDTQYF
NA,16,TRBV5-1,TRBJ2-2,many,TGCGCCAGCAGCTTGGATCTGGATGCGAACACCGGGGAGCTGTTTTTT,CASSLDLDANTGELFF
TRBD1,14,TRBV12-3/TRBV12-4,TRBJ2-7,many,TGTGCCAGCAGTTTAAGGCAGGGGGCCTACGAGCAGTACTTC,CASSLRQGAYEQYF
TRBD2,14,TRBV6-2/TRBV6-3,TRBJ2-1,few,TGTGCCAGCAGCTCCCGGACTAGCGTCAATGAGCAGTTCTTC,CASSSRTSVNEQFF
TRBD1,15,TRBV12-3/TRBV12-4,TRBJ1-4,NA,TGTGCCAGCAGTTCCAGACAGGGGTTCGTTGAAAAACTGTTTTTT,CASSSRQGFVEKLFF
NA,13,TRBV5-1,TRBJ1-6,few,TGCGCCAGCAGGTCCTGGGGTGTTTCACCCCTCCACTTT,CASRSWGVSPLHF
TRBD2,16,TRBV6-5,TRBJ2-7,NA,TGTGCCAGCAGTTACTCTACTAGCGGGAGAAGGGAGGAGCAGTACTTC,CASSYSTSGRREEQYF
NA,15,TRBV4-3,TRBJ1-1,few,TGCGCCAGCAGCCTAGCGGTGGGCTCCGGCACTGAAGCTTTCTTT,CASSLAVGSGTEAFF
TRBD2,16,TRBV6-2/TRBV6-3,TRBJ2-4,NA,TGTGCCAGCAGGGTGACTAGCGGGACCCCCGGGGACATTCAGTACTTC,CASRVTSGTPGDIQYF
TRBD1,15,TRBV5-5,TRBJ1-2,NA,TGTGCCAGCAGCTGGGGGACAGGGGGAGACTATGGCTACACCTTC,CASSWGTGGDYGYTF
TRBD1,14,TRBV7-2,TRBJ2-7,NA,TGTGCCAGCAGACCTGGACAGGGAACGGACGAGCAGTACTTC,CASRPGQGTDEQYF
TRBD1,15,TRBV4-2,TRBJ1-1,few,TGTGCCAGCAGCAAGGGACAGGGGCGGAACACTGAAGCTTTCTTT,CASSKGQGRNTEAFF
NA,14,TRBV6-1,TRBJ1-6,few,TGTGCCAGCATGGGGGGACCCAGAAATTCACCCCTCCACTTT,CASMGGPRNSPLHF
NA,13,TRBV20-1,TRBJ1-5,NA,TGCAGTCCCTGGGAAAATAGCAATCAGCCCCAGCATTTT,CSPWENSNQPQHF
TRBD2,15,TRBV12-3/TRBV12-4,TRBJ2-5,NA,TGTGCCAGCAGTTTTTCCGGGACTAGGTCGGAGACCCAGTACTTC,CASSFSGTRSETQYF
TRBD1,16,TRBV2,TRBJ2-2,NA,TGTGCCAGCAGGGGATCAGGGACAGCGAACACCGGGGAGCTGTTTTTT,CASRGSGTANTGELFF
NA,14,TRBV20-1,TRBJ2-7,many,TGCAGTGCGGAGAGGGGGTCGGGGATCTACGAGCAGTACTTC,CSAERGSGIYEQYF
TRBD1,19,TRBV11-2,TRBJ2-1,many,TGTGCCAGCAGCTTAGATGCGTCAGGGGGCATAAGCTCCTACAATGAGCAGTTCTTC,CASSLDASGGISSYNEQFF
TRBD1,15,TRBV12-3/TRBV12-4,TRBJ1-1,few,TGTGCCAGCAAGGCAGGGGGCTCCATGAACACTGAAGCTTTCTTT,CASKAGGSMNTEAFF
NA,15,TRBV21-1,TRBJ1-5,few,TGTGCCAGCAGCTTCCTCCAGAGTAGCAATCAGCCCCAGCATTTT,CASSFLQSSNQPQHF
TRBD2,17,TRBV20-1,TRBJ2-2,few,TGCAGTGCTTACTCCCTAGCGGGGGGGCCCTGGACCGGGGAGCTGTTTTTT,CSAYSLAGGPWTGELFF
NA,16,TRBV7-9,TRBJ1-3,few,TGTGCCAGCAGCTTGTCGACCAGGAGCTCTGGAAACACCATATATTTT,CASSLSTRSSGNTIYF
NA,13,TRBV11-2,TRBJ2-3,NA,TGTGCCAGCAGCCTCCAAGGCACCAATACGCAGTATTTT,CASSLQGTNTQYF
TRBD1,14,TRBV5-1,TRBJ2-5,NA,TGCGCCAGCAGCATGGGACAGGGACAAGAGACCCAGTACTTC,CASSMGQGQETQYF
NA,13,TRBV29-1,TRBJ2-6,NA,TGCAGCGTTGAAAGTTCTGGGGCCAACGTCCTGACTTTC,CSVESSGANVLTF
TRBD1,16,TRBV10-3,TRBJ2-6,NA,TGTGCCATCAGTCCCTCAGGGGGCACTGGGGCCAACGTCCTGACTTTC,CAISPSGGTGANVLTF
NA,15,TRBV4-3,TRBJ2-3,few,TGCGCCAGCAGCCAAGGGGGAGTAGCAGGAGATACGCAGTATTTT,CASSQGGVAGDTQYF
TRBD1,15,TRBV7-9,TRBJ2-3,many,TGTGCCAGCAGCTCGGGACAGGGAAGGACAGATACGCAGTATTTT,CASSSGQGRTDTQYF